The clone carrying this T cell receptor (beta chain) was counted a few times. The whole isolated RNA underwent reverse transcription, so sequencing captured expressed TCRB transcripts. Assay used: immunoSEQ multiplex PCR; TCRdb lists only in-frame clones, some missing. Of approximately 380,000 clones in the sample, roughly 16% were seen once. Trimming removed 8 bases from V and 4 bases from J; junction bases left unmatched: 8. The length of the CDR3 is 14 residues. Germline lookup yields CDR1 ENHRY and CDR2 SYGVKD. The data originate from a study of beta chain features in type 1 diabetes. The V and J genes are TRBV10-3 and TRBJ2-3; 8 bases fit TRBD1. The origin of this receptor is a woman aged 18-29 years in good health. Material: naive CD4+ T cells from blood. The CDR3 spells CAIRGQGNADTQYF. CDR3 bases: TGTGCCATCCGTGGACAGGGCAACGCAGATACGCAGTATTTT.